These 3 T cell receptor beta chains were sequenced from one sample in a study of Ad26.COV2.S vaccination and SARS-CoV-2 variants. Treatment indicated: some 20 received Ad26.COV2.S at low or high dose, single or two shots; roughly 5 received placebo; per-sample allocation not given. Sampling was done on day 63 after the first vaccine or placebo injection. The protocol was immunoSEQ multiplex PCR, while the TCRdb copy is restricted to in-frame clones and leaves out a portion. The sample contains about 380,000 clones, about four fifths of which appear only once. Sequencing used peripheral blood, obtained in a trial of Ad26.COV2.S vaccine versus placebo. These receptors were taken from a person aged 18-60 years who received the Ad26.COV2.S COVID-19 vaccine or a placebo.

A few counts support this clone. The rearrangement links TRBV2 to TRBJ2-7, with 9 nucleotides matching TRBD1. Germline lookup yields CDR1 SNHLY and CDR2 FYNNEI. The CDR3 is made up of 13 amino acids. J gave up 4 bases and V 6 bases, and 4 bases lay outside the gene matches. The CDR3 bases are TGTGCCAGCAGCCGGGACAGGGATTACGAGCAGTACTTC. Its protein product is CASSRDRDYEQYF.

The V gene is TRBV9, the J gene TRBJ2-5; weak D call: TRBD2 (6 bases). The CDR3 is 16 amino acids. Trimming removed 2 bases from V and 0 bases from J, with 14 bases in between. The germline CDR1 and CDR2 sequences are SGDLS and YYNGEE. The CDR3 reads CASSVSGTSYQETQYF. The DNA for the CDR3 is TGTGCCAGCAGCGTTTCCGGGACTTCGTACCAAGAGACCCAGTACTTC.

V gene TRBV11-2 combines with J gene TRBJ2-1, with 9 bases lining up with TRBD2. V trimming: 5 bases; J trimming: 5 bases; junction bases outside the gene matches: 7. Germline CDR1 reads SGHAT; CDR2 reads FQNNGV. The CDR3 covers 15 residues. CDR3 protein: CASSLTSGPNNEQFF. The CDR3 DNA reads TGTGCCAGCAGCCTTACTAGCGGGCCCAACAATGAGCAGTTCTTC.